This TCR beta chain was sequenced during a study of T cell repertoires and HLA-DP antigens. At the level of the study: In vitro CD4+ alloreactivity was against HeLa-presented HLA-DP.

The CDR3 totals 15 residues. Per the germline V gene, CDR1 is SGHTA and CDR2 is FQGNSA. Trimming took off 4 bases at V and 11 bases at J, with 18 bases between the two ends. The primer mix covered 54 TRBV segments and 13 TRBJ segments. The protocol was immunoSEQ multiplex PCR, while the TCRdb copy is restricted to in-frame clones and leaves out a portion. Here the sample spans around 100,000 clones, over 90% being singletons. Of note for this clone: Its specificity is unknown.

Untouched CD4+ T cells were bead-isolated at about 98% purity. This sequence originates from a woman aged 18-29 years in good health and CMV-seronegative. Input material: CD4+ T cells from PBMCs. The V call is TRBV7-2, the J call TRBJ1-6; D not resolved. For the CDR3, the DNA is TGTGCCAGCAGCTCACAGACCGGGGTCTCGGCACCCCTCCACTTT. Translated, it gives CASSSQTGVSAPLHF.